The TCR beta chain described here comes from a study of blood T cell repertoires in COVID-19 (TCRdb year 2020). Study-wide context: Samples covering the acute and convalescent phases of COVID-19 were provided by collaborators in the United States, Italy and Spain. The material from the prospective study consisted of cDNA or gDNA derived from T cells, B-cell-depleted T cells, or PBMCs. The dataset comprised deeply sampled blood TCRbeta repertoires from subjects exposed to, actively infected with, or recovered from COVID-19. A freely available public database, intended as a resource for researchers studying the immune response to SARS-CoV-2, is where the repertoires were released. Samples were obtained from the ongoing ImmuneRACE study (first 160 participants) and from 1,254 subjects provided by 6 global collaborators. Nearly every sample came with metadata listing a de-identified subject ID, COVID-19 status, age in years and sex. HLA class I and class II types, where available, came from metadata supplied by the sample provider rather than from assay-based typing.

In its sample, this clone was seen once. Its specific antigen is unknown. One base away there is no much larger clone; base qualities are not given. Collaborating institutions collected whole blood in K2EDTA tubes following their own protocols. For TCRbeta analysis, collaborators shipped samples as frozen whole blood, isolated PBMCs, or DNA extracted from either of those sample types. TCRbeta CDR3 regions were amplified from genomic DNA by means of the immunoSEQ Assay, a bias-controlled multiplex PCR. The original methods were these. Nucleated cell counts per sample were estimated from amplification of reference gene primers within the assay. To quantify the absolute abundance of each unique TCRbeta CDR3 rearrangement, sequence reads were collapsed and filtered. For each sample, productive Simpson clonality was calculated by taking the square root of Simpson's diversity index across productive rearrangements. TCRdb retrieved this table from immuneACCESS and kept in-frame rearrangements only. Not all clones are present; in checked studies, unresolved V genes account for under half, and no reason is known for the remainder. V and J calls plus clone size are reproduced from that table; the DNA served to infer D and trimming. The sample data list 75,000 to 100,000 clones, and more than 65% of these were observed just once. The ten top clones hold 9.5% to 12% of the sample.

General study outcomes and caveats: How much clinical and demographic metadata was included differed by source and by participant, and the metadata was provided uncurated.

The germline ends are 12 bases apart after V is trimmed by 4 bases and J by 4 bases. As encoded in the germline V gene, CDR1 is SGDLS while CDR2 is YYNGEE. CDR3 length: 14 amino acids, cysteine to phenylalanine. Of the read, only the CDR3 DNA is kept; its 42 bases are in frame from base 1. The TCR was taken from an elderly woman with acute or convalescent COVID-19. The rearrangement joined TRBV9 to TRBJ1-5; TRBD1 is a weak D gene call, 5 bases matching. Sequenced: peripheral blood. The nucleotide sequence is TGTGCCAGCAGCCAGGGCCTTATTAATCAGCCCCAGCATTTT. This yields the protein CASSQGLINQPQHF.